This TCR beta chain emerged from a study of cytomegalovirus exposure and HLA in healthy donors (dated by TCRdb to about 2017). For the study in its entirety: According to an earlier analysis of several hundred of the donors, some 180 million T cells yielded some 110 million unique TCR beta sequences and 276 Gb of sequence data. Four or five DR-DQ haplotypes were handled as single units for association and clustering because linkage in the cohort was strong. Class I and class II HLA loci were covered by the typing at four-digit resolution. Of the 350 to 450 genotyped donors, 81% were placed in the genetic ancestry cluster associated with self-reported Caucasian donors. Roughly 300 gigabases of sequencing data and approximately 91 million unique TCR sequences made up an early release that covered approximately 650 HLA-typed donors. All discovery cohort repertoires had been generated using a single sequencing platform. The number of typed donors differed by locus: 629-630 for A, B, C, DRB1 and DQB1; 522 for DQA1; 600 to 610 for DPA1; and about 470 for DPB1. High-throughput TCR immunosequencing, statistical association of individual TCRs with disease status, and machine learning were combined to predict cytomegalovirus infection status. Donor age, sex, ethnicity and CMV serostatus were compiled alongside the repertoire data. Genome-wide SNP genotypes for about three fifths of the roughly 670 donors were used in a later genetic analysis, which treated that subset as a discovery cohort. A later analysis re-analyzed previously published TCR beta repertoires from roughly 630 donors and added high-resolution HLA genotyping to study TCR occurrence patterns. An earlier analysis of around 640 of the donors used high-throughput TCR beta sequencing to judge whether each TCR beta V gene segment behaved as functional or pseudogenic. In addition to the first cohort of about 650 subjects, a separate validation cohort of 120 different subjects was used. Among some 410 genotyped donors of the cohort, an average of about 220,000 unique TCR beta nucleotide sequences was sequenced per donor, of which approximately 19% were non-productive. Using immunosequencing, the study profiled T cell repertoires from 666 subjects and related those repertoires to cytomegalovirus serostatus. The study was designed to test whether signatures of past pathogen exposure could be identified by cataloging public T cell receptors. The later analysis used no new phenotypic data to find candidate immune exposures, relying instead on TCR beta sequences and their occurrence across donors. General conclusions and limits of the study: Correlated functional status among segregating V segments might be attributable to linkage disequilibrium, but an unknown experimental factor could not be ruled out. A cluster of highly shared sequence variants was judged likely to be a technical artifact of the sequencing pipeline. When HLA alleles, especially DR and DQ, strongly co-occurred, attributing TCR associations to individual alleles was difficult. According to a later analysis, TCR association rates differed among HLA loci, with DRB1 alleles showing the most associated TCRs and HLA-C alleles showing the fewest. The classifier was reported to diagnose cytomegalovirus status with high specificity and sensitivity in both the original and validation cohorts. An association between a missense DCLRE1C variant and V-gene and J-gene trimming of TCR beta chains was found in a later genetic analysis and replicated in an independent cohort. A later genetic analysis reported fewer N-insertions in productive TCRs among donors in an Asian-associated ancestry cluster than the roughly 700-donor mean. In a later analysis, most CMV-associated TCR beta chains were found to appear HLA-restricted, with HLA associations seemingly driven largely by CMV exposure. The presence/absence analyses assumed that sequencing depth was roughly uniform across donors, and that assumption may not be true. At a false discovery rate of 0.05, a later analysis linked 16,000 or so TCR beta sequences to specific HLA alleles. Only TCR beta chains were sequenced in this cohort, and the absence of alpha or paired-chain data limited detectable features. Approximately 18 rarely observed V segments, including chromosome 9 orphons, were excluded from the earlier analysis of a few hundred of the donors because counts were too low. The study listed 164 TCR beta chains as associated with cytomegalovirus. A further reported finding was that TCR beta sequences accurately predicted the HLA-A and HLA-B alleles for most subjects in the first cohort. Immune exposure information for the cohort was limited to CMV serostatus. Most TCR sequences were seen in very few donors, while some public TCRs were found in many individuals. Compared with equally common non-associated chains, HLA-associated TCR beta chains in a later analysis were more clonally expanded and had lower generation probabilities. Because some donors lacked HLA typing at each locus, the association tests relied only on the typed subset. In vitro tests confirmed that a few of the cytomegalovirus-associated TCR beta chains recognize cytomegalovirus antigens. Broadly in line with IMGT annotations, most TCR beta V segments showed up in productive rearrangements about 90% or about 30% of the time in an earlier analysis of 587 of the donors. According to a later analysis, parvovirus B19, influenza, CMV and Epstein-Barr virus appeared linked to several top co-occurrence clusters. It was suggested by the authors that the approach could potentially be generalized to other disease states and immunological phenotypes.

As to this clone: Its binding antigen is unknown. No per-base quality is available; no much larger clone lies one base away.

To prepare the library, the immunoSEQ multiplex PCR assay was applied. The multiplex PCR relied on a mix of 60 forward primers for TCR Vbeta segments and 13 reverse primers for TCR Jbeta segments. The CDR3 region of rearranged TCR beta genes was amplified from genomic DNA with a multiplex PCR assay. The Illumina HiSeq System was used to sequence the amplified TCR beta libraries as 87-base-pair reads. In the authors' own workflow: A later analysis tallied tens of millions of unique TCR beta chains across the 660 or so repertoires, and around 9.9 million of those chains were shared by two or more donors. Raw reads were error-corrected and collapsed into unique sequences by a nearest-neighbor algorithm in which closely related sequences were merged to remove PCR and sequencing errors. To assign V, D and J gene segments, CDR3 sequences were aligned to IMGT reference sequences. For a sequence to be retained, a match of at least six nucleotides was required to both a V gene segment and a J gene segment. A rearrangement was called productive if the CDR3 had no stop codons and remained in frame with V and J, and every other rearrangement was called non-productive. Following IMGT convention, CDR3 was defined as the stretch from the second conserved V-encoded cysteine up to the conserved J-encoded phenylalanine. The earlier analysis of a few hundred of the donors excluded sequences that lacked an unambiguous match to a single V gene segment. In an earlier analysis of several hundred of the donors, a V segment was called functional when productive rearrangements were above 56.7%, and segregating when the standard deviation between donors exceeded 5%. A statistical classification framework was developed to diagnose cytomegalovirus status using the catalog of TCR beta chain sequences. In a later analysis, V and J genes were assigned by comparing TCR nucleotide sequences against IMGT/GENE-DB human TR gene sequences. A later analysis assigned CDR3 sequences and most-parsimonious VDJ recombination scenarios with the TCRdist pipeline. In a later analysis, each TCR beta chain was defined by its CDR3 amino acid sequence together with its V-gene family, and reads without a unique V-gene family were excluded. As a way to deal with suspected cross-contamination and a sequencing artifact, a later analysis dropped roughly 620 nucleotide sequences that were highly shared and had low generation probability. For each public chain, a later analysis derived a clonal expansion index from normalized ranks of inferred template counts within each repertoire. A later analysis computed generation probabilities with a VDJ recombination model fitted to out-of-frame rearrangements, and checked the results against IGoR. Hypergeometric tests were used in a later analysis to score TCR-TCR, TCR-HLA and TCR-CMV co-occurrence, with a repertoire-size bias correction applied to the TCR pairs. False discovery rates were estimated in a later analysis by permuting HLA or CMV assignments 20 times. In a later analysis, co-occurring TCRs were grouped using DBSCAN, and TCRdist sequence similarity was added for clustering within HLA-allele-positive subsets. Repertoires with fewer than 30,000 or more than 120,000 public chains, plus five repertoires with anomalous nucleotide sharing, were excluded from co-occurrence clustering. In TCRdb, the immuneACCESS table is reduced to in-frame sequences with V and J assigned. These tables do not hold every clone; where another copy was compared, an unresolved V gene accounts for under half, and the others remain unexplained. The V and J calls and the clone size are those of that table, but D and trimming were determined from the DNA. A total of about 110,000 clones appear in this sample, around 66% of them only once. The ten largest clonotypes hold roughly 8% of the sample.

The cohort was made up of approximately 670 healthy bone marrow donors. Cohort members were all nominally healthy when sampled, although unrecorded immune exposures were likely present. The donor was CMV seropositive and was included in the group of 250 to 300 seropositive cohort members. A peripheral blood sample was provided by each donor, and peripheral blood mononuclear cells were used for TCR beta sequencing. The Qiagen DNeasy Blood Extraction Kit was used to extract genomic DNA from the blood cell samples. The receptor's source is a man aged 18 to 29 in good health and CMV-seropositive. The sample consisted of PBMCs.

The DNA sequence is TGTGCCAGCAGTTTATCGTCGTACACTGAAGCTTTCTTT. Its amino acids are CASSLSSYTEAFF. The receptor chain draws on TRBV27 and TRBJ1-1; the D gene is unclear. Including the terminal cysteine and phenylalanine, the CDR3 comprises 13 residues. Only CDR3 DNA is held: 39 bases, read in frame from base 1. Via the germline V gene (reference sequence), CDR1 is MNHEY and CDR2 SMNVEV. Cut back by 0 bases and 3 bases, the V and J ends lie 5 bases apart.